The 26 T cell receptor beta chains presented below share a single source sample, sequenced in a study of T cells in Graves' hyperthyroidism and ophthalmopathy. Amplification yielded TCR beta CDR3 regions, with RNA transcripts as the source. TCR CDR3 regions were first amplified by RT-PCR with HTBI primers. MiXCR was run by TCRdb on the multiplex PCR reads, yielding one entry per CDR3 protein. The data contain roughly 570,000 distinct CDR3 sequences, 46% of them singletons. The specimen sequenced was peripheral blood or thyroid tissue (not recorded which). The receptor source for this set is a woman aged 18-29 years with Graves' hyperthyroidism.

A single count supports this clonotype. The chain joins TRBV15 to TRBJ1-2, with D uncertain. Trimming cost V 3 bases and J 7 bases, with 12 bases left between them. This CDR3 is 13 amino acids long. The V gene's germline CDR1 is LNHNV and CDR2 YYDKDF (reference sequence). CDR3 nucleotides: TGTGCCACCAGCAGTTTAGTGGGGTTTGGCTACACCTTC. Protein sequence: CATSSLVGFGYTF.

J is TRBJ1-2 and V is TRBV25-1, with a tentative D call TRBD1 (5 bases). V was pared by 4 bases and J by 2 bases, with 17 bases between. The CDR3 consists of 16 residues. Per germline, CDR1 MGHDK and CDR2 SYGVNS. Here the CDR3 DNA reads TGTGCCAGCAGTGGATACAAGACAGAGATCAACTATGGCTACACCTTC. Translated, it gives CASSGYKTEINYGYTF.

This clonotype was counted ten times or more. This chain links TRBV15 with TRBJ1-6; D is undetermined. The CDR3 consists of 15 residues. V was cut by 0 bases and J by 8 bases, with 11 bases left in between. Germline V lookup: CDR1 LNHNV, CDR2 YYDKDF (reference sequence). The CDR3 DNA is TGTGCCACCAGCAGAGATATGGGAGACTATTCACCCCTCCACTTT. Translated: CATSRDMGDYSPLHF.

With respect to this clonotype: A much more abundant neighbour one base away suggests this may be a read error. This chain links TRBV5-4 with TRBJ1-1, with D possibly TRBD1 on 5 matching bases. CDR1 is SGHNT, CDR2 YYREEE, per germline (reference sequence). The CDR3 length is 14 residues. The CDR3 coding sequence is TGTGCCAGCACCCTCGGGGGATCGAACACTAAAGCTTTCTTT. Protein: CASTLGGSNTKAFF.

This clonotype was seen many times. This chain connects TRBV12-3 or TRBV12-4 to TRBJ1-3; no clear D. This CDR3 has 15 residues. V shed 7 bases and J shed 0 bases, with 13 bases lying between them. CDR3 nucleotides: TGTGCCAGCACACCTACGGTGAGCTCTGGAAACACCATATATTTT. It yields the protein CASTPTVSSGNTIYF.

In the case of this clonotype: A read error is possible here, since a much larger clone lies one base away. The gene calls are TRBV24-1 and TRBJ2-7, with 7 bases identical to TRBD2. Trimming removed 6 bases from V and 7 bases from J; junction bases left unmatched: 8. The length of the CDR3 is 13 residues. In germline, CDR1 is KGHDR, CDR2 SFDVKD. The CDR3 nucleotides read TGTGCCACCAGTTCAGGAGCGCGGGGGGAGCAGTACTTC. It translates to CATSSGARGEQYF.

The chain recombines TRBV2 with TRBJ2-7; 7 bases are shared with TRBD2. The end of the DNA fits TRBJ2-1 better, so the J call may be wrong. The V gene's germline CDR1 is SNHLY and CDR2 FYNNEI. This CDR3 has 11 residues. The CDR3 spells CASAGVDEQFF. CDR3 DNA: TGTGCCAGCGCGGGGGTCGATGAGCAGTTCTTC.

The chain carries TRBV7-9 and TRBJ1-2; TRBD1 might be the D (5 bases). Germline loops: CDR1 SEHNR, CDR2 FQNEAQ (reference sequence). The V gene lost 2 bases and the J gene lost 6 bases, with 13 bases spanning the gap. There are 14 residues in the CDR3. CDR3: CASSLRGRVNGYTF. The CDR3 region has the DNA TGTGCCAGCAGCTTAAGAGGCAGGGTCAATGGCTACACCTTC.

V and J are TRBV25-1 and TRBJ2-7; 11 bases are a match to TRBD2. The V segment lost 4 bases and the J segment 4 bases; nucleotides outside the gene matches: 12. Germline values: CDR1 MGHDK, CDR2 SYGVNS. The CDR3 has 17 amino acids. The CDR3 nucleotides are TGTGCCAGCAGTGCAACTAGCGGGAGTGTAAGGTTGTACGAGCAGTACTTC. It is translated as CASSATSGSVRLYEQYF.

This sequence joins TRBV2 and TRBJ1-2; D call uncertain. With 3 bases removed from V and 8 bases from J, the gap between germline ends came to 16 bases. This CDR3 has 14 residues. Germline CDR1 reads SNHLY; CDR2 reads FYNNEI. The CDR3 DNA reads as TGTGCCAGCAGTGACCGGGAAAGCCAAGGAGGCTACACCTTC. Translation gives CASSDRESQGGYTF.

This clonotype was detected many times. This chain uses TRBV11-2 with TRBJ1-1, with 9 bases that match TRBD1. Germline V gene lookup returns CDR1 SGHAT and CDR2 FQNNGV. The CDR3 is 17 amino acids. The V gene end was trimmed by 7 bases and the J gene end by 0 bases; junction bases not matched to a gene: 12. The CDR3 loop is CASNRPGQGEVNTEAFF. The CDR3 DNA reads TGTGCCAGCAACCGACCGGGACAGGGCGAGGTGAACACTGAAGCTTTCTTT.

Note on this clonotype: Relative to the germline gene, one junction end is altered; a read error may explain this. The CDR3 DNA sequence: TGCGCCAGCAGCTCCGGAGGACAATGGGGGACTGGGGCCAACGTCCTGACTTTC. Residues: CASSSGGQWGTGANVLTF. V usage is TRBV7-3 and J usage is TRBJ2-6; D assignment may be TRBD1 or TRBD2 (5 bases each). There are 18 residues in the CDR3. Germline V gene lookup returns CDR1 SGHTA and CDR2 FQGTGA.

This clonotype appeared many times. The rearrangement uses TRBV7-8 and TRBJ1-3, with unresolved D. Germline V gene data show CDR1 as SGHVS and CDR2 as FQNEAQ. CDR3 length: 15 amino acids. The V and J ends lost 6 bases and 2 bases respectively, with 14 bases between them. The CDR3: CASRLESSAGNTIYF. The CDR3 coding sequence is TGTGCCAGCAGGTTGGAGTCTTCGGCTGGAAACACCATATATTTT.

The sample holds many counts of this clonotype. CDR3 bases: TGTGCCAGCAGCGTTTTGCTAGCGGGAGGGCCGAGGGGGACCCAGTACTTC. This encodes CASSVLLAGGPRGTQYF. The chain recombines TRBV7-6 with TRBJ2-5; 12 bases line up with TRBD2. This CDR3 is built from 17 residues. Germline loops: CDR1 SGHVS, CDR2 FNYEAQ. The J segment lost 7 bases and the V segment lost 5 bases, leaving 14 bases of the junction unmatched.

This clonotype was counted at least ten times. The J gene is TRBJ2-5, the V gene TRBV7-2; 9 positions match TRBD2. CDR1 and CDR2 from the germline V gene are SGHTA and FQGNSA. There are 15 residues in the CDR3. V trimming: 4 bases; J trimming: 1 base; junction bases outside the gene matches: 4. The CDR3 sequence: CASSSGLAPQETQYF. The DNA of the CDR3 is TGTGCCAGCAGCTCAGGACTAGCGCCCCAAGAGACCCAGTACTTC.

For this clonotype: A much larger clone sits a single nucleotide away, making a read error possible. The chain uses TRBV19 and TRBJ1-5; D ambiguous. The CDR3 loop spans 17 amino acids. Per germline, CDR1 LNHDA and CDR2 SQIVND (reference sequence). CDR3: CASSLGPVGFSNQSQHF. The CDR3 coding sequence is TGTGCCAGTAGTCTCGGTCCGGTGGGATTTAGCAATCAGTCCCAGCATTTT.

This clonotype was recorded at least ten times. The chain has TRBV20-1 and TRBJ1-2; D is unresolved. This CDR3 region has 10 residues. Germline CDR1 reads DFQATT; CDR2 reads SNEGSKA (reference sequence). V was pared by 3 bases and J by 6 bases, with 5 bases between. The CDR3 DNA sequence: TGCAGTGCTAGTTTTAATGGCTACACCTTC. Amino acid sequence: CSASFNGYTF.

This clonotype was recorded at least ten times. This chain connects TRBV7-9 to TRBJ2-7; 10 positions agree with TRBD2. The germline CDR1 and CDR2 sequences are SEHNR and FQNEAQ (reference sequence). The V segment lost 6 bases and the J segment 4 bases; nucleotides outside the gene matches: 12. This CDR3 has 16 amino acids. The DNA for the CDR3 is TGTGCCAGCAGTCCTATTCTAGCGGGAGATAATTACGAGCAGTACTTC. It yields the protein CASSPILAGDNYEQYF.

This clonotype was counted ten times or more. The genes are TRBV29-1 and TRBJ1-1; D remains ambiguous. Germline V gene data show CDR1 as SQVTM and CDR2 as ANQGSEA. V was cut by 6 bases and J by 7 bases, with 9 bases left in between. CDR3 length: 10 amino acids. This CDR3 is CSVSTDEAFF. DNA for the CDR3: TGCAGCGTATCAACAGATGAAGCTTTCTTT. Based on the CDR3 plus reference TRBV29-1 and TRBJ1-1, the full variable domain is SAVISQKPSRDICQRGTSLTIQCQVDSQVTMMFWYRQQPGQSLTLIATANQGSEATYESGFVIDKFPISRPNLTFSTLTVSNMSPEDSSIYLCSVSTDEAFFGQGTRLTVV.

This clonotype was detected a few times. This chain joins TRBV2 and TRBJ2-3; 8 bases agree with TRBD1. The CDR3 loop spans 14 amino acids. V gave up 2 bases and J gave up 5 bases; unmatched junction bases: 3. Germline loops: CDR1 SNHLY, CDR2 FYNNEI. This CDR3 reads CASSEWTGLDTQYF. The DNA for the CDR3 is TGTGCCAGCAGTGAATGGACAGGGCTAGATACGCAGTATTTT.

This clonotype was observed a handful of times. The J gene is TRBJ2-5, the V gene TRBV6-6; a possible D gene is TRBD1 (5 bases). V was trimmed by 0 bases and J by 2 bases, leaving 10 bases between them. Per germline, CDR1 MNHNY and CDR2 SVGAGI (reference sequence). The CDR3 is made up of 15 amino acids. The CDR3 is CASSYSTVTQETQYF. The CDR3 DNA is TGTGCCAGCAGTTACTCGACAGTTACTCAAGAGACCCAGTACTTC.

The chain joins TRBV12-3 or TRBV12-4 to TRBJ1-5; D is possibly TRBD1 (5 bases). With 5 bases removed from V and 11 bases from J, the gap between germline ends came to 19 bases. CDR3 length: 14 amino acids. The CDR3 DNA reads TGTGCCAGCAGTACTACTAGCGGAGGGGAGACCCAGCATTTT. Its protein is CASSTTSGGETQHF.

This clonotype was observed a few times. J is TRBJ2-1 and V is TRBV10-3, with 15 positions matching TRBD2. The germline V gene encodes CDR1 ENHRY and CDR2 SYGVKD. V dropped 10 bases and J dropped 8; count of bases not matched to a gene: 3. There are 13 residues in the CDR3. The CDR3 loop is CATGLAGGDEQFF. In DNA, the CDR3 is TGTGCCACCGGACTAGCGGGAGGGGATGAGCAGTTCTTC.

V usage is TRBV29-1 and J usage is TRBJ2-7, with D perhaps matching TRBD1 (5 bases). V lost 8 bases and J lost 5, with 10 bases in between. CDR1 SQVTM and CDR2 ANQGSEA come from the germline V gene. This CDR3 has 10 residues. The DNA of the CDR3 is TGCAGCTTGCTCAGGGACGAGCAGTACTTC. Its translation: CSLLRDEQYF.

This clonotype was observed many times. This chain uses TRBV29-1 with TRBJ2-7; no definite D call. CDR1 is SQVTM, CDR2 ANQGSEA, per germline. V was shortened by 2 bases and J by 2 bases, with 4 bases between the two germline ends. The CDR3 is 11 amino acids. CDR3 DNA sequence: TGCAGCGTTGAATTACCCTACGAGCAGTACTTC. This gives the protein CSVELPYEQYF.

This clonotype has ten or more counts. The chain employs TRBV6-6 and TRBJ1-1, with D uncertain. Trimming stripped 4 bases from V and 4 bases from J, with 10 bases between. The CDR3 is made up of 13 amino acids. Germline CDR1 reads MNHNY; CDR2 reads SVGAGI (reference sequence). The CDR3 sequence: CASSSTWSTEAFF. DNA for the CDR3: TGTGCCAGCAGTTCCACGTGGAGCACTGAAGCTTTCTTT.